Shown below are 14 T cell receptor beta chains from a single sample sequenced in a study of identical twins. MiXCR, run by TCRdb on the 5' RACE reads, gives a single entry per CDR3 protein. Among 420,000 or so distinct CDR3 sequences listed, about a fifth were seen once. Sequenced input: naive T cells sorted from blood. Receptors originate from a man aged 50 to 60 in good health.

This clonotype showed up just a few times. This chain uses TRBV27 with TRBJ2-7; TRBD1 matches at 7 bases. V lost 6 bases to trimming and J lost 5 bases; unmatched junction nucleotides: 10. This CDR3 has 14 amino acids. The V gene's germline CDR1 is MNHEY and CDR2 SMNVEV (reference sequence). CDR3 amino acids: CASSPRGTSHEQYF. The CDR3 nucleotides read TGTGCCAGCAGCCCCAGGGGGACGAGTCACGAGCAGTACTTC.

This chain uses TRBV6-5 with TRBJ2-4, with 10 bases aligning to TRBD1. CDR3 size: 15 residues. Germline V lookup: CDR1 MNHEY, CDR2 SVGAGI. With V trimmed by 5 bases and J by 4 bases, 5 bases remained unmatched. CDR3 coding DNA: TGTGCCAGCAGTCACCCGGGACAGGGGAAAAACATTCAGTACTTC. Translated: CASSHPGQGKNIQYF.

This clonotype turned up a few times. This sequence joins TRBV7-6 and TRBJ2-1; possibly TRBD2 for D (5 bases). CDR3 length: 13 amino acids. Trimming shortened V by 3 bases and J by 10 bases, and 13 bases separated the two germline ends. The germline V gene has CDR1 SGHVS and CDR2 FNYEAQ. This chain's CDR3 is CASSFSPGVEQFF. CDR3 coding DNA: TGTGCCAGCAGCTTCTCCCCCGGGGTGGAGCAGTTCTTC.

This clonotype has a handful of counts. J is TRBJ1-3 and V is TRBV4-2; D gene uncertain. Germline V CDR1 and CDR2: LGHNA, YNFKEQ. The CDR3 loop spans 16 amino acids. V was shortened by 0 bases and J by 0 bases, with 9 bases between the two germline ends. CDR3 region: CASSQELSISGNTIYF. Here the CDR3 DNA reads TGTGCCAGCAGCCAAGAGCTATCTATCTCTGGAAACACCATATATTTT.

This clonotype was counted ten times or more. The chain employs TRBV15 and TRBJ2-7; D might be TRBD1 or TRBD2, each matching 5 bases. The length of the CDR3 is 14 residues. Germline CDR1 is LNHNV and CDR2 is YYDKDF (reference sequence). V was pared by 0 bases and J by 3 bases, with 9 bases between. CDR3 amino acids: CATSRDWGYYEQYF. The DNA for the CDR3 is TGTGCCACCAGCAGAGATTGGGGGTACTACGAGCAGTACTTC.

This clonotype was recorded at least ten times. V gene TRBV29-1 combines with J gene TRBJ2-2; D not resolved. The CDR3 runs 10 residues. The germline gives CDR1 SQVTM, CDR2 ANQGSEA. V lost 4 bases and J 7 bases, leaving 4 bases between the germline ends. The CDR3 loop reads CSVGDGELFF. CDR3 DNA sequence: TGCAGCGTTGGGGACGGGGAGCTGTTTTTT.

This clonotype was recorded at least ten times. The rearrangement joins TRBV28 to TRBJ1-1, with 7 bases identical to TRBD1. The CDR3 sequence is 13 residues long. Germline CDR1 reads MDHEN; CDR2 reads SYDVKM. After removal of 6 bases from V and 4 bases from J, the junction contained 5 bases not matched to a gene. The CDR3 loop is CASRLQGGTEAFF. CDR3 coding DNA: TGTGCCAGCAGACTGCAGGGGGGCACTGAAGCTTTCTTT.

This clonotype was counted between two and nine times. The rearrangement joins TRBV3-1 to TRBJ1-4; TRBD1 aligns across 7 bases. This CDR3 is built from 16 residues. In germline, CDR1 is LGHDT, CDR2 YNNKEL (reference sequence). J was trimmed by 4 bases and V by 1 base; bases with no gene match: 6. The CDR3 reads CASSQVPGGNNEKLFF. The CDR3 nucleotides are TGTGCCAGCAGCCAAGTTCCAGGGGGGAATAATGAAAAACTGTTTTTT. Supplemented by reference TRBV3-1 and TRBJ1-4, the full variable domain reads DTAVSQTPKYLVTQMGNDKSIKCEQNLGHDTMYWYKQDSKKFLKIMFSYNNKELIINETVPNRFSPKSPDKAHLNLHINSLELGDSAVYFCASSQVPGGNNEKLFFGSGTQLSVL.

This clonotype appeared many times. V is TRBV9 and J is TRBJ1-3; no clear D gene. The CDR3 covers 15 residues. The V end lost 0 bases, the J end lost 0 bases, and 7 bases lay between the germline ends. Germline assignment: CDR1 SGDLS and CDR2 YYNGEE. CDR3 protein: CASSVGMGSGNTIYF. The CDR3 DNA follows: TGTGCCAGCAGCGTAGGGATGGGCTCTGGAAACACCATATATTTT.

This clonotype was observed many times. The J gene is TRBJ1-1, the V gene TRBV9; D not certain. CDR3 length equals 13 residues. The V end lost 1 base, the J end lost 5 bases, and 9 bases lay between the germline ends. The germline CDR1 and CDR2 sequences are SGDLS and YYNGEE. The CDR3 region has the DNA TGTGCCAGCAGCGTATCTGGGAGGACTGAAGCTTTCTTT. Translation: CASSVSGRTEAFF.

This clonotype has at least ten counts. The chain couples TRBV4-1 to TRBJ1-3; TRBD1 is a possible D gene (5 bases). V was pared by 0 bases and J by 5 bases, with 8 bases between. The CDR3 runs 14 residues. Germline V CDR1 and CDR2: MGHRA, YSYEKL. The DNA of the CDR3 is TGCGCCAGCAGCCAAGACCAGGGAAGAAACACCATATATTTT. It encodes CASSQDQGRNTIYF.

The gene calls are TRBV28 and TRBJ2-7; D gene uncertain. Germline assignment: CDR1 MDHEN and CDR2 SYDVKM. This CDR3 is built from 14 residues. The V end was cut by 4 bases, the J end by 5 bases, with 15 bases between. The chain's CDR3 is CASSYFQEFHEQYF. The DNA for the CDR3 is TGTGCCAGCAGTTATTTTCAGGAGTTCCACGAGCAGTACTTC.

The rearrangement uses TRBV11-3 and TRBJ2-3; a possible D gene is TRBD2 (6 bases). The V gene's germline CDR1 is SGHNT and CDR2 YENEEA. This CDR3 is built from 15 residues. V lost 4 bases to trimming and J lost 2 bases, with 13 bases between them. The CDR3 bases are TGTGCCAGCAGCTGGAGACTAGAGGCCACAGATACGCAGTATTTT. It specifies CASSWRLEATDTQYF.

This clonotype was counted many times. This chain links TRBV5-1 with TRBJ2-4; D perhaps matches TRBD2 (5 bases). V lost 3 bases and J lost 1, with 11 bases in between. This CDR3 contains 15 residues. Germline CDR1 reads SGHRS; CDR2 reads YFSETQ. Here the CDR3 reads CASSYSEEAKNIQYF. The CDR3 coding sequence is TGCGCCAGCAGCTACTCGGAGGAGGCCAAAAACATTCAGTACTTC.